The 9 T cell receptor beta chains listed next were all sequenced from one sample in a study of T cell responses to AZD1222 COVID-19 vaccine. Measured with immunoSEQ multiplex PCR; TCRdb has only the in-frame clones, and not every one. Here the sample spans some 170,000 clones, around 94% being singletons. Source: peripheral blood, taken on day 0 of AZD1222 vaccination. The receptors shown here come from an adult in good health.

The chain employs TRBV6-1 and TRBJ2-7, with 8 nucleotides matching TRBD1. The trim removed 2 bases at V and 4 bases at J, leaving 4 bases unmatched. This CDR3 is 14 amino acids long. Germline lookup yields CDR1 MNHNS and CDR2 SASEGT. In nucleotides, the CDR3 is TGTGCCAGCAGTGAAACAGGGGGTGCATACGAGCAGTACTTC. This gives the protein CASSETGGAYEQYF.

The count of this clone is one. The chain is built from TRBV5-6 and TRBJ2-1, with D possibly being TRBD2 (6 bases). With 3 bases removed from V and 0 bases from J, the gap between germline ends came to 13 bases. Germline V gene data show CDR1 as SGHDT and CDR2 as YYEEEE. CDR3 length equals 16 residues. In nucleotides, the CDR3 is TGTGCCAGCAGCTCTATAGCGGCGAGCTCCTACAATGAGCAGTTCTTC. Amino acid sequence: CASSSIAASSYNEQFF.

V and J are TRBV6-5 and TRBJ1-1; TRBD1 aligns across 7 bases. The germline gives CDR1 MNHEY, CDR2 SVGAGI. The CDR3 has 12 amino acids. Trimming took 6 bases from V and 9 from J; bases not matched to a gene: 7. This chain's CDR3 is CASRGQGVQAFF. The CDR3 DNA reads TGTGCCAGCAGGGGCCAGGGGGTTCAAGCTTTCTTT.

The rearrangement uses TRBV4-1 and TRBJ2-7; 7 bases line up with TRBD2. CDR3 size: 15 residues. V shed 1 base, J shed 0 bases, and the junction held 3 bases outside the gene matches. CDR1 MGHRA and CDR2 YSYEKL come from the germline V gene. DNA for the CDR3: TGCGCCAGCAGCCAAGTTGGCGGGAGCTCCTACGAGCAGTACTTC. Translated: CASSQVGGSSYEQYF.

The J gene is TRBJ2-7, the V gene TRBV2; D call uncertain. This CDR3 region has 15 residues. Trimming took off 5 bases at V and 1 base at J, with 15 bases between the two ends. The germline V gene encodes CDR1 SNHLY and CDR2 FYNNEI. Written as DNA, the CDR3 is TGTGCCAGCAGTCCCGATCGCGCAGGATCCTACGAGCAGTACTTC. Translating it yields CASSPDRAGSYEQYF.

The chain uses TRBV18 and TRBJ1-2; D is unclear. V gave up 3 bases and J gave up 4 bases, with 9 bases separating them. CDR1 is KGHSH, CDR2 LQKENI, per germline. This CDR3 is 13 amino acids long. Here the CDR3 DNA reads TGTGCCAGCTCACCCGGACCGCGCTATGGCTACACCTTC. The encoded protein is CASSPGPRYGYTF.

V and J are TRBV7-9 and TRBJ2-4, with 7 positions matching TRBD1. J lost 0 bases, V lost 4 bases, and 9 bases had no gene match. The CDR3 sequence is 17 residues long. Germline CDR1 SEHNR, CDR2 FQNEAQ (reference sequence). DNA for the CDR3: TGTGCCAGCAGCTCAACCGGACAGGCGACAGCCAAAAACATTCAGTACTTC. Translated: CASSSTGQATAKNIQYF.

The chain recombines TRBV2 with TRBJ2-3; TRBD2 aligns across 8 bases. The CDR3 totals 15 residues. CDR1 SNHLY and CDR2 FYNNEI come from the germline V gene. The J segment lost 1 base and the V segment lost 3 bases, leaving 3 bases of the junction unmatched. The CDR3 spells CASSDWGLGTDTQYF. The CDR3 DNA reads as TGTGCCAGCAGTGACTGGGGACTAGGCACAGATACGCAGTATTTT.

This sequence joins TRBV5-4 and TRBJ1-1, with D possibly matching TRBD1 (5 bases). The CDR3 extends over 15 amino acids. Trimming stripped 4 bases from V and 1 base from J, with 14 bases between. Germline V gene lookup returns CDR1 SGHNT and CDR2 YYREEE (reference sequence). The chain's CDR3 is CASSPGGKANTEAFF. In DNA, the CDR3 is TGTGCCAGCAGCCCCGGGGGGAAAGCGAACACTGAAGCTTTCTTT. Using reference TRBV5-4 and TRBJ1-1 for the parts outside the CDR3, the full variable domain is ETGVTQSPTHLIKTRGQQVTLRCSSQSGHNTVSWYQQALGQGPQFIFQYYREEENGRGNFPPRFSGLQFPNYSSELNVNALELDDSALYLCASSPGGKANTEAFFGQGTRLTVV.